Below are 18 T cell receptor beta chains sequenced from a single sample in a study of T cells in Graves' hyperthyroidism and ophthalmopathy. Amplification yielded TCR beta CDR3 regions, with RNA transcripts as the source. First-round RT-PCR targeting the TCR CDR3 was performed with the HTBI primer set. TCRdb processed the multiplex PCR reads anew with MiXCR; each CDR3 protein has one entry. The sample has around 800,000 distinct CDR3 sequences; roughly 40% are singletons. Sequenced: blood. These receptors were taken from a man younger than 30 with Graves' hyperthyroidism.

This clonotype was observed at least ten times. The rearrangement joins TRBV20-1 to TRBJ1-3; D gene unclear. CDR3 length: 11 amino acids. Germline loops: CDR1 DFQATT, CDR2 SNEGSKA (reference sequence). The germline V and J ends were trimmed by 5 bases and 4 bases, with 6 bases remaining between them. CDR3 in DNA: TGCAGTGCTTGGTCCGGAAACACCATATATTTT. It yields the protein CSAWSGNTIYF.

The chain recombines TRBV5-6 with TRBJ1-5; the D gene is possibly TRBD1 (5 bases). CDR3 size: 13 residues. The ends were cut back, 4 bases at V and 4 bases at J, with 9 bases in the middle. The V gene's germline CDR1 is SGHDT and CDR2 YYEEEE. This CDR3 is CASSRTRNQPQHF. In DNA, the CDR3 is TGTGCCAGCAGCAGGACAAGAAATCAGCCCCAGCATTTT.

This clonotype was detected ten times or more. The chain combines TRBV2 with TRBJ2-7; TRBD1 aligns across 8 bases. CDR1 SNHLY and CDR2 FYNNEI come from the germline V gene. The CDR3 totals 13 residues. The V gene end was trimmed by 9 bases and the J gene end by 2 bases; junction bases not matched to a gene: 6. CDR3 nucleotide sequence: TGTGCCAGTACACGGACAGGGACCTACGAGCAGTACTTC. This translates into CASTRTGTYEQYF.

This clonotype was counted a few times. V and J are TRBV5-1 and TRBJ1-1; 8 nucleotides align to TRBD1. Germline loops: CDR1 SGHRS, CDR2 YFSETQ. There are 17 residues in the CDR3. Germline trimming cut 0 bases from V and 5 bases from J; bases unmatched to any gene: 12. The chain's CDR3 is CASSLASGGVSNTEAFF. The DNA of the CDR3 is TGCGCCAGCAGCTTGGCGTCAGGGGGCGTTTCTAATACTGAAGCTTTCTTT.

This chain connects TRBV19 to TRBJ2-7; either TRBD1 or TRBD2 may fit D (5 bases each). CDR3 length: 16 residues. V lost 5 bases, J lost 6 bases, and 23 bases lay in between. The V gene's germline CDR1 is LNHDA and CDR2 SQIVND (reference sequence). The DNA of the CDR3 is TGTGCCAGTAGTGACCCCGCCCCGGGGCTTCTCGTCGAGCAGTACTTC. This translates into CASSDPAPGLLVEQYF.

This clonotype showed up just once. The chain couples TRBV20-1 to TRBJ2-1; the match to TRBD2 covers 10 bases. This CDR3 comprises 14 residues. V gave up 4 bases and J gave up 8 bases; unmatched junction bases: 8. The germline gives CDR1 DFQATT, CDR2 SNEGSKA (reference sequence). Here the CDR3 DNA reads TGCAGTGCTAAGAGCGGGAGGGAACTGGATGAGCAGTTCTTC. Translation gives CSAKSGRELDEQFF.

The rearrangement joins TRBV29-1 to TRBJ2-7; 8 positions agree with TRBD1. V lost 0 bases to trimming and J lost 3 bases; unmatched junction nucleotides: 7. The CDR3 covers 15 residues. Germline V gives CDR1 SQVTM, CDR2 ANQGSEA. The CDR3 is CSVEDLGQANYEQYF. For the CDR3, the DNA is TGCAGCGTTGAAGATTTGGGACAGGCAAACTACGAGCAGTACTTC.

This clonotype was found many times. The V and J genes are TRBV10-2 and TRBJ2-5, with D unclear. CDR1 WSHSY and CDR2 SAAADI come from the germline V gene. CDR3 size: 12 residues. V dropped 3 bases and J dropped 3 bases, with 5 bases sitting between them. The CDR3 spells CASSDYKETQYF. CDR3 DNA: TGCGCCAGCAGTGATTACAAAGAGACCCAGTACTTC.

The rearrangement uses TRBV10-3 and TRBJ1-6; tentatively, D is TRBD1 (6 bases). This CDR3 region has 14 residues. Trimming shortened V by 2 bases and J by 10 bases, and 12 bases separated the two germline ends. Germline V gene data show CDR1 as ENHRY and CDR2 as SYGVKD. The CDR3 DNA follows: TGTGCCATCAGTGAGCCAGGGGATAGCTCACCCCTCCACTTT. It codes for CAISEPGDSSPLHF.

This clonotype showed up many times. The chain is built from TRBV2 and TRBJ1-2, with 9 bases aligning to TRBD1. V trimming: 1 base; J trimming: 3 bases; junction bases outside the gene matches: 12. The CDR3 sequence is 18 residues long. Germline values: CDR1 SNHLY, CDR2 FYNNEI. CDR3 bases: TGTGCCAGCAGTGAAGACGGGACAGGGCCCCGTTGGGACTATGGCTACACCTTC. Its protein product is CASSEDGTGPRWDYGYTF.

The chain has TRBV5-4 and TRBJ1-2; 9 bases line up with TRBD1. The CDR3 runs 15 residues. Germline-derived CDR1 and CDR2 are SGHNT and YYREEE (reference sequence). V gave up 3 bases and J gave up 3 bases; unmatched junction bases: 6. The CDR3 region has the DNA TGTGCCAGCAGCTGGGGCCGGACAGGGGACTATGGCTACACCTTC. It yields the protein CASSWGRTGDYGYTF.

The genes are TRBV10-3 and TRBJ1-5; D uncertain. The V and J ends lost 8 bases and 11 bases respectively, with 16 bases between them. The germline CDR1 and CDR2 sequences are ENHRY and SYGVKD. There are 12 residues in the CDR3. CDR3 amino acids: CAIGRSQETQHF. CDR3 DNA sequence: TGTGCCATCGGCCGAAGCCAAGAGACCCAGCATTTT.

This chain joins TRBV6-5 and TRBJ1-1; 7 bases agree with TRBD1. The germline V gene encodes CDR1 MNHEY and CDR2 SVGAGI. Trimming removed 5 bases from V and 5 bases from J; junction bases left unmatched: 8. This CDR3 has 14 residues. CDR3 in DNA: TGTGCCAGCAGTGAACAACAGGGGTGGACTGAAGCTTTCTTT. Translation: CASSEQQGWTEAFF.

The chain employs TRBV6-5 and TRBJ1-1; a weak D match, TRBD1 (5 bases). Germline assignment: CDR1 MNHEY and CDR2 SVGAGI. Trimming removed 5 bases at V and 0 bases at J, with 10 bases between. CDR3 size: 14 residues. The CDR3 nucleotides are TGTGCCAGCAGTGGAGGCAGGGTGAACACTGAAGCTTTCTTT. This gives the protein CASSGGRVNTEAFF.

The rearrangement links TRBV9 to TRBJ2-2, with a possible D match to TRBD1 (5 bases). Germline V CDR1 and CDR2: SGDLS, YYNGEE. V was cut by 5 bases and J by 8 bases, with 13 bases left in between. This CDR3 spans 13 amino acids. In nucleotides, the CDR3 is TGTGCCAGCAGTTTCATGCAGGGTGGGGAGCTGTTTTTT. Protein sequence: CASSFMQGGELFF.

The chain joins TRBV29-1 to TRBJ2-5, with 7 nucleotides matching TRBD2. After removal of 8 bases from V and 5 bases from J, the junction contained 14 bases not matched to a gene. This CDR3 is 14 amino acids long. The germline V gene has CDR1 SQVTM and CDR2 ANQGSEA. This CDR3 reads CSPLGLDGGETQYF. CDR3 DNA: TGCAGCCCCCTGGGACTCGACGGGGGGGAGACCCAGTACTTC. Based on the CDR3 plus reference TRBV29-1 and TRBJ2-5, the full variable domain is SAVISQKPSRDICQRGTSLTIQCQVDSQVTMMFWYRQQPGQSLTLIATANQGSEATYESGFVIDKFPISRPNLTFSTLTVSNMSPEDSSIYLCSPLGLDGGETQYFGPGTRLLVL.

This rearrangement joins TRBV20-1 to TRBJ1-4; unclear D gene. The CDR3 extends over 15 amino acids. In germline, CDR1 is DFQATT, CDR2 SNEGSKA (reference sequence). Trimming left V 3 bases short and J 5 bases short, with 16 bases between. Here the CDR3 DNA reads TGCAGTGCTAGGAAAGTGGCGGCTGACAATGAAAAACTGTTTTTT. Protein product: CSARKVAADNEKLFF.

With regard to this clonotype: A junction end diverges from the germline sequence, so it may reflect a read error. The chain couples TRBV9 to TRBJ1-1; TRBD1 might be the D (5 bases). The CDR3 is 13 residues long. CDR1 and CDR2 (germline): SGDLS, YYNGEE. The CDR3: CASSGGVKTEAFF. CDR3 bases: TGTGCCAGCAGCGGAGGGGTGAAAACTGAAGCTTTCTTT.